This TCR beta chain was captured by sequencing in a study of circulating CD8 cells and anti-PD-1 response in melanoma. Four subsets defined by PD-1 and/or TIGIT were sorted from live CD3+CD8+TCRalphabeta+ cells. Germline V gene lookup returns CDR1 LGHNA and CDR2 YSLEER. The CDR3 covers 15 residues. Trimming cost V 2 bases and J 5 bases, with 15 bases left between them. This clonotype was seen just once. Its matching antigen is unknown. The study, taken as a whole, reports: Published repertoire comparisons used only baseline and M1 samples. Subset repertoires were largely private at M1, with under 7.5% shared. Some patients were treatment-naive; others were previously treated.

The QIAseq Immune Repertoire TCR panel built the libraries from around 15 ng of total RNA. MiXCR, applied by TCRdb to the reads, yields one record per CDR3 protein. The sample gives approximately 500 distinct CDR3 sequences, roughly 6.8% of which show up once; 25% to 30% is in the top ten. This chain joins TRBV4-3 and TRBJ1-1; tentative D call: TRBD1 (6 bases). This TCR was recovered from a human donor with melanoma. The sample was CD8+ T cells from PBMCs, taken at baseline or after one month of anti-PD-1 therapy (not recorded which). The CDR3 DNA is TGCGCCAGCAGCCAACCCAGGGGACTTACTACTGAAGCTTTCTTT. This codes for CASSQPRGLTTEAFF.